One and the same sample provided the 12 T cell receptor beta chains below, sequenced in a study of blood T cell repertoires in COVID-19. Clones were read by immunoSEQ multiplex PCR, and TCRdb kept only the in-frame ones, dropping some. Of 73,000 or so clones listed, around 81% are singletons. The source material was peripheral blood. The receptors stem from a woman between 55 and 75 years old with acute or convalescent COVID-19.

The rearrangement links TRBV19 to TRBJ1-2, with 7 bases aligning to TRBD1. This CDR3 contains 17 residues. CDR1 LNHDA and CDR2 SQIVND come from the germline V gene (reference sequence). V was clipped by 3 bases and J by 2 bases; unmatched bases: 12. The CDR3 sequence is CASSIPPGTVWNYGYTF. In DNA, the CDR3 is TGTGCCAGTAGTATCCCCCCTGGGACAGTGTGGAACTATGGCTACACCTTC.

The chain recombines TRBV29-1 with TRBJ1-1, with D unresolved. The germline CDR1 and CDR2 sequences are SQVTM and ANQGSEA. V was shortened by 7 bases and J by 0 bases, with 15 bases between the two germline ends. This CDR3 is built from 14 residues. In DNA, the CDR3 is TGCAGCGCCACGGCGGTAAACATGAACACTGAAGCTTTCTTT. Its translation: CSATAVNMNTEAFF.

This clone was observed a few times. Other nucleotide sequences in the sample specify the same CDR3. This sequence joins TRBV5-1 and TRBJ1-2; 9 nucleotides line up with TRBD1. This CDR3 region has 14 residues. V shed 2 bases, J shed 3 bases, and the junction held 2 bases outside the gene matches. Germline V gives CDR1 SGHRS, CDR2 YFSETQ. The CDR3, as DNA: TGCGCCAGCAGCTTACAGGGGGCGGACTATGGCTACACCTTC. It yields the protein CASSLQGADYGYTF.

The chain links TRBV7-9 to TRBJ1-2; perhaps TRBD1 as D (6 bases). Per germline, CDR1 SEHNR and CDR2 FQNEAQ (reference sequence). The CDR3 extends over 14 amino acids. V was shortened by 2 bases and J by 8 bases, with 15 bases between the two germline ends. The CDR3 region is CASSLSGVEFGYTF. The CDR3 DNA follows: TGTGCCAGCAGCTTATCAGGGGTGGAGTTCGGCTACACCTTC.

The J gene is TRBJ1-4, the V gene TRBV21-1; the table's D gene call, TRBD1, was not cross checked with the DNA. TRBV21-1 is a listed pseudogene. CDR3 size: 19 residues. The CDR3 loop is CASSKRDEGPDRAWEKLFF. CDR3 coding DNA: TGTGCCAGCAGCAAAAGGGATGAGGGTCCAGACAGGGCGTGGGAAAAACTGTTTTTT.

This clone was seen just once. Other DNA sequences in the sample encode the same CDR3. V gene TRBV5-1 combines with J gene TRBJ2-1, with TRBD2 matching over 7 bases. V dropped 4 bases and J dropped 0; count of bases not matched to a gene: 4. This CDR3 has 15 amino acids. Germline values: CDR1 SGHRS, CDR2 YFSETQ. CDR3 protein: CASSLTGGSYNEQFF. Here the CDR3 DNA reads TGCGCCAGCAGCCTTACGGGGGGCTCCTACAATGAGCAGTTCTTC.

This clone was observed once. The chain couples TRBV7-9 to TRBJ2-7; D not certain. The CDR3 loop spans 12 amino acids. V lost 7 bases, J lost 3 bases, and 10 bases lay in between. Germline assignment: CDR1 SEHNR and CDR2 FQNEAQ (reference sequence). The CDR3 coding sequence is TGTGCCAGCACCGACTCAAGCTACGAGCAGTACTTC. It codes for CASTDSSYEQYF.

This clone has just one count. The chain joins TRBV24-1 to TRBJ2-6; D ambiguous. CDR1 KGHDR and CDR2 SFDVKD come from the germline V gene. Trimming removed 5 bases at V and 0 bases at J, with 10 bases between. The CDR3 has 16 amino acids. In nucleotides, the CDR3 is TGTGCCACCAGTGCAGGTTCCGCCTCTGGGGCCAACGTCCTGACTTTC. Protein sequence: CATSAGSASGANVLTF.

This chain uses TRBV13 with TRBJ2-7; 8 bases are shared with TRBD1. Germline V CDR1 and CDR2: PRHDT, FYEKMQ (reference sequence). The ends lost 0 bases at V and 2 bases at J; junction bases unmatched: 0. The CDR3 has 14 amino acids. CDR3 amino acids: CASSLGQGAYEQYF. The CDR3 DNA sequence: TGTGCCAGCAGCTTAGGACAGGGGGCCTACGAGCAGTACTTC.

The rearrangement joins TRBV6-4 to TRBJ2-2; the D gene is possibly TRBD2 (6 bases). From germline, CDR1 is MRHNA and CDR2 SNTAGT. The CDR3 has 13 amino acids. Trimming removed 6 bases from V and 6 bases from J, with 11 bases in between. CDR3 sequence reads: CASSPGGAGELFF. CDR3 sequence (DNA): TGTGCCAGCAGCCCGGGCGGGGCCGGGGAGCTGTTTTTT.

A single count supports this clone. This chain connects TRBV6-2 or TRBV6-3 to TRBJ2-1, with D possibly being TRBD2 (7 bases). The V gene lost 2 bases and the J gene lost 5 bases, with 13 bases spanning the gap. This CDR3 comprises 15 residues. The V gene's germline CDR1 is MNHEY and CDR2 SVGEGT. CDR3 region: CASSYGWGGHNEQFF. The CDR3 DNA is TGTGCCAGCAGTTACGGGTGGGGGGGCCACAATGAGCAGTTCTTC.

The chain employs TRBV19 and TRBJ2-7; 8 nucleotides align to TRBD1. The V gene's germline CDR1 is LNHDA and CDR2 SQIVND (reference sequence). The CDR3 covers 14 residues. Trimming took 6 bases from V and 1 from J; bases not matched to a gene: 5. Here the CDR3 reads CASSPDRDSYEQYF. The CDR3 nucleotides are TGTGCCAGTAGCCCGGACAGGGATTCCTACGAGCAGTACTTC.